The sequence of this TCR beta chain was determined in a study of T cells in Graves' hyperthyroidism and ophthalmopathy. Template material for amplifying TCR beta CDR3 regions consisted of RNA transcripts. Researchers ran a first-round RT-PCR on the TCR CDR3 using the HTBI primer set. One entry per CDR3 protein, called by TCRdb with MiXCR from the multiplex PCR reads. The data show about 270,000 distinct CDR3 sequences, 13% to 15% seen once. CDR1 is DFQATT, CDR2 SNEGSKA, per germline (reference sequence). V lost 1 base and J lost 1, with 13 bases in between. This CDR3 has 15 residues. This clonotype was counted between two and nine times.

This chain connects TRBV20-1 to TRBJ1-2; weak D call: TRBD1 (5 bases). The specimen was blood. This receptor was obtained from a woman aged 45 to 65 with Graves' hyperthyroidism that later progressed to Graves' ophthalmopathy. CDR3 protein: CSARAPPRGNYGYTF. In nucleotides, the CDR3 is TGCAGTGCTAGAGCCCCACCTAGGGGTAACTATGGCTACACCTTC.